A selection of T cell receptor beta chains follows, all from one sample in a study of CD8+CD57+ T cells in acquired aplastic anemia. MiXCR, run by TCRdb on the reads, gives a single entry per CDR3 protein. The table shows around 400,000 distinct CDR3 sequences, with under 80% occurring only once. Sequenced: sorted CD4+, CD8+, or CD8+CD57+ T cells (not recorded which) from PBMCs. These TCRs come from a human donor in good health, serving as a control. CDR3s include the opening cysteine and the closing phenylalanine or tryptophan. The order of the fields is V gene, J gene, CDR3 protein.

V gene: TRBV7-2; J gene: TRBJ1-5; CDR3 protein: CASSSKGFDFNEPQHF
V gene: TRBV9; J gene: TRBJ1-1; CDR3 protein: CASSVGFGEAFF
V gene: TRBV14; J gene: TRBJ1-2; CDR3 protein: CASSQDLIGGAYGYTF
V gene: TRBV5-1; J gene: TRBJ1-2; CDR3 protein: CASSLAMSLEENTF
V gene: TRBV5-1; J gene: TRBJ1-1; CDR3 protein: CASSVGGGEDFF
V gene: TRBV2; J gene: TRBJ1-4; CDR3 protein: CATLLRQDNEKLFF
V gene: TRBV12-3/TRBV12-4; J gene: TRBJ1-5; CDR3 protein: CASSLAGGRETQHF
V gene: TRBV6-5; J gene: TRBJ1-2; CDR3 protein: CASSYRGSNYGYTF
V gene: TRBV20-1; J gene: TRBJ1-2; CDR3 protein: CSARPPSTANYGYTF
V gene: TRBV20-1; J gene: TRBJ2-6; CDR3 protein: CSARGTVYGRANVLTF
V gene: TRBV7-2; J gene: TRBJ2-3; CDR3 protein: CASSRGSTQYF
V gene: TRBV5-1; J gene: TRBJ2-6; CDR3 protein: CASSSGSGGNVLTF
V gene: TRBV29-1; J gene: TRBJ1-1; CDR3 protein: CSVTRSSTAAQFF
V gene: TRBV6-5; J gene: TRBJ1-6; CDR3 protein: CASSSTGTSYNSPLHF
V gene: TRBV7-6; J gene: TRBJ1-1; CDR3 protein: CASSLAVQELNTEAFF
V gene: TRBV10-3; J gene: TRBJ2-7; CDR3 protein: CASACARGDSYEQYF
V gene: TRBV7-2; J gene: TRBJ2-5; CDR3 protein: CASSFSPSGEETQYF
V gene: TRBV7-2; J gene: TRBJ2-5; CDR3 protein: CASSLGEGQPQYF
V gene: TRBV7-6; J gene: TRBJ1-4; CDR3 protein: CASSAGGAAEKLFF
V gene: TRBV7-2; J gene: TRBJ1-2; CDR3 protein: CASSLGQPNYGYTF
V gene: TRBV7-3; J gene: TRBJ1-5; CDR3 protein: CASSSEGCGNPYHF
V gene: TRBV2; J gene: TRBJ2-1; CDR3 protein: CASSEGGSF
V gene: TRBV20-1; J gene: TRBJ1-2; CDR3 protein: CSARDGTSLTF
V gene: TRBV7-6; J gene: TRBJ1-1; CDR3 protein: CASSSVGTEAFF
V gene: TRBV7-3; J gene: TRBJ1-1; CDR3 protein: CASSFAHSGGISEAFF
V gene: TRBV20-1; J gene: TRBJ1-2; CDR3 protein: CSATGWGEGYTF
V gene: TRBV5-1; J gene: TRBJ2-7; CDR3 protein: CASSAVGGSSEQYF
V gene: TRBV5-6; J gene: TRBJ2-5; CDR3 protein: CASSLVAGGSETQYF
V gene: TRBV20-1; J gene: TRBJ2-7; CDR3 protein: CSARGRNNTYF
V gene: TRBV5-4; J gene: TRBJ1-2; CDR3 protein: CASSLDSSARGYTF
V gene: TRBV7-9; J gene: TRBJ2-1; CDR3 protein: CALRGLKGSEQFF
V gene: TRBV9; J gene: TRBJ2-1; CDR3 protein: CASSLDSQGEQVF
V gene: TRBV3-1; J gene: TRBJ1-2; CDR3 protein: CASKPGQGIYGYTF
V gene: TRBV5-4; J gene: TRBJ2-7; CDR3 protein: CASSRRSTGTGEQYF
V gene: TRBV5-1; J gene: TRBJ2-7; CDR3 protein: CASSHGQGQGF
V gene: TRBV5-6; J gene: TRBJ2-3; CDR3 protein: CASSLLRGSTDTQYF
V gene: TRBV5-1; J gene: TRBJ2-5; CDR3 protein: CATSIEGVVWQTQYF
V gene: TRBV19; J gene: TRBJ1-2; CDR3 protein: CATAGRGYGYTF
V gene: TRBV9; J gene: TRBJ2-5; CDR3 protein: CASSVGSREEILYF
V gene: TRBV5-1; J gene: TRBJ2-7; CDR3 protein: CASSLCSLPTGYEQYF
V gene: TRBV3-1; J gene: TRBJ1-2; CDR3 protein: CASSQGALDYGYTF
V gene: TRBV7-8; J gene: TRBJ2-3; CDR3 protein: CASSSALADTQYF
V gene: TRBV6-6; J gene: TRBJ2-7; CDR3 protein: CASSYSIGADSYEQYF
V gene: TRBV20-1; J gene: TRBJ2-7; CDR3 protein: CSAPKRGRIYERYF
V gene: TRBV7-3; J gene: TRBJ2-3; CDR3 protein: CASSLATWGPDFEHF
V gene: TRBV6-5; J gene: TRBJ2-7; CDR3 protein: CASSYSRGYEQYF